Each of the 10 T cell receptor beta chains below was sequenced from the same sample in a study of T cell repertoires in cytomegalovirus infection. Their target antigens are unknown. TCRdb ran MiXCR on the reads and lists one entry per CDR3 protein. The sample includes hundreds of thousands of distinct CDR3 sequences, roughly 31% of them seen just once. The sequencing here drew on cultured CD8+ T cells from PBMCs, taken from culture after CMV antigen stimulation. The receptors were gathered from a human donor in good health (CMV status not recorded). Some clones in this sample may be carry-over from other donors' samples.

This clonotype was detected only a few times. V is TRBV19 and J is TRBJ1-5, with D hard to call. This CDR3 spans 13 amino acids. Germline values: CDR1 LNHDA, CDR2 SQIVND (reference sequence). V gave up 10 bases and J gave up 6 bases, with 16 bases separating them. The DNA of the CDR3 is TGTGCCACCTCGGGCCGGGAATCTCAGCCCCAGCATTTT. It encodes CATSGRESQPQHF. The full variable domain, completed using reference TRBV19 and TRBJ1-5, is DGGITQSPKYLFRKEGQNVTLSCEQNLNHDAMYWYRQDPGQGLRLIYYSQIVNDFQKGDIAEGYSVSREKKESFPLTVTSAQKNPTAFYLCATSGRESQPQHFGDGTRLSIL.

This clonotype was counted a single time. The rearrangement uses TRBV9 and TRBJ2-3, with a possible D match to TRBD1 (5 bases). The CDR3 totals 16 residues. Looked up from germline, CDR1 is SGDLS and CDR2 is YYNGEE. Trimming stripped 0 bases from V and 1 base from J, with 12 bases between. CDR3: CASSVEETEGTDTQYF. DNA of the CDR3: TGTGCCAGCAGCGTAGAGGAGACAGAGGGCACAGATACGCAGTATTTT.

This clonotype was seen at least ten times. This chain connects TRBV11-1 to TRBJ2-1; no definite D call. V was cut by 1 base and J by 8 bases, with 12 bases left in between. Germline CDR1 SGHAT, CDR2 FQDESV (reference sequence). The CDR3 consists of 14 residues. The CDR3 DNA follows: TGTGCCAGCAGCTTAGAATCCGGGTATGATGAGCAGTTCTTC. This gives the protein CASSLESGYDEQFF.

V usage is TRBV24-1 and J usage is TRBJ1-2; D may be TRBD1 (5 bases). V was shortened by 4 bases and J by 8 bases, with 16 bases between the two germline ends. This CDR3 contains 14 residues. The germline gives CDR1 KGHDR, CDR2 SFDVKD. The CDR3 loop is CATSDSGTGMGYTF. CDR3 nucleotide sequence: TGTGCCACCAGTGACTCCGGGACGGGGATGGGCTACACCTTC.

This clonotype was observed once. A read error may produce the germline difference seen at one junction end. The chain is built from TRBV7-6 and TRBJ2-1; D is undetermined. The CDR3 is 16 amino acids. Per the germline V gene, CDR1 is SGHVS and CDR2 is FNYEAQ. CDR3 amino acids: CANSFPGDHSYNEQFF. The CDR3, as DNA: TGTGCCAACAGCTTTCCAGGAGACCACTCCTACAATGAGCAGTTCTTC.

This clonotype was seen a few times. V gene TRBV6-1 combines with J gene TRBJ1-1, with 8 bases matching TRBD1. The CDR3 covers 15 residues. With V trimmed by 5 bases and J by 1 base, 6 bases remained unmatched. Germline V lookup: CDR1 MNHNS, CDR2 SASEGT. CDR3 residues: CASSRTGRGNTEAFF. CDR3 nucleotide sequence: TGTGCCAGCAGTCGGACAGGGAGGGGGAACACTGAAGCTTTCTTT.

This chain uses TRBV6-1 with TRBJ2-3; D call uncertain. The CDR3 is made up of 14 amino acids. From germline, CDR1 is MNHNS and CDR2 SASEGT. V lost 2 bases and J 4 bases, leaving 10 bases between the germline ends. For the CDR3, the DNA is TGTGCCAGCAGTGAAAAGCGTCGGGCAGATACGCAGTATTTT. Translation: CASSEKRRADTQYF.

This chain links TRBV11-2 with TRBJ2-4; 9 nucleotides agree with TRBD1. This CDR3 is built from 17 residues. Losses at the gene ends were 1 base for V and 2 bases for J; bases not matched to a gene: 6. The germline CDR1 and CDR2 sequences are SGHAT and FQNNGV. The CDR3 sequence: CASSLGSGTGTKNIQYF. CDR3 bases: TGTGCCAGCAGCTTAGGTTCCGGGACAGGGACCAAAAACATTCAGTACTTC.

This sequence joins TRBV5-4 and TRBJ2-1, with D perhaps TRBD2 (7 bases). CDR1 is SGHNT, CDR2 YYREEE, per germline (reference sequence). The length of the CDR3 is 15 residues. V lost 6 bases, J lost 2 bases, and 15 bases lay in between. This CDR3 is CASNPPGGTYNEQFF. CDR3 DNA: TGTGCCAGCAACCCCCCGGGGGGCACCTACAATGAGCAGTTCTTC.

For the CDR3, the DNA is TGTGCCAGCAGTTACTCGAGTACAGGGTACTCCTACGAGCAGTACGTC. The encoded protein is CASSYSSTGYSYEQYV. The chain couples TRBV6-6 to TRBJ2-7; D possibly corresponds to TRBD1 (6 bases). This CDR3 region has 16 residues. V lost 0 bases to trimming and J lost 0 bases, with 12 bases between them. Germline loops: CDR1 MNHNY, CDR2 SVGAGI (reference sequence).